Sequencing of this T cell receptor beta chain was carried out in a study of blood T cell repertoires in COVID-19 (dated by TCRdb to about 2020). Study-wide context: Samples covering the acute and convalescent phases of COVID-19 were provided by collaborators in the United States, Italy and Spain. The material from the prospective study consisted of cDNA or gDNA derived from T cells, B-cell-depleted T cells, or PBMCs. Deeply sampled blood TCRbeta repertoires from subjects exposed to, actively infected with, or recovered from COVID-19 were included in the dataset. The repertoires were made available in a free public database intended to serve as a resource for research on the immune response to SARS-CoV-2. The samples were drawn from two sources: the first 160 participants of the ongoing ImmuneRACE study, and some 1,300 subjects contributed by 6 global collaborators. A de-identified subject ID, COVID-19 status, age in years and sex were almost always included in the sample metadata. HLA class I and class II types, where available, came from metadata supplied by the sample provider rather than from assay-based typing. Overall study outcomes, separate from this receptor: The quantity of clinical and demographic metadata differed by source and by participant and was supplied without curation.

Enrolling through a virtual design, the prospective study's participants ranged in age from about 18 to 89 years and lived across 20 to 25 United States geographic areas. In the prospective study, cohorts were assigned on the basis of participant-reported clinical history obtained from a screening survey and a study questionnaire. In the prospective study, whole blood, serum and a nasopharyngeal or oropharyngeal swab were collected from each participant by mobile phlebotomists. Prospective study participants could optionally give additional blood draws and questionnaires over an approximately two-month period. Before DNA extraction, blood samples from the prospective study were shipped at room temperature or frozen. TCRbeta CDR3 regions were amplified from genomic DNA by means of the immunoSEQ Assay, a bias-controlled multiplex PCR. On the authors' methods: Nucleated cell counts per sample were estimated from amplification of reference gene primers within the assay. Sequence reads were collapsed and filtered to measure the absolute abundance of every unique TCRbeta CDR3 rearrangement. Productive Simpson clonality was computed per sample as the square root of Simpson's diversity index over productive rearrangements. TCRdb carries this immuneACCESS record with in-frame sequences only. Its versions omit some clonotypes, under half of them owing to an unresolved V gene in the studies checked, with the rest unexplained. V and J calls and clone size are as listed in that table; D and trimming were resolved from the DNA. Counted in this sample were 250,000 or so clones; roughly 86% of them appeared once. Jointly, the top ten make up approximately 2.4% of the sample.

The germline V and J ends show losses of 6 bases and 7 bases respectively, and no gene match explains 10 bases of the junction. From the cysteine through the phenylalanine, the CDR3 covers 15 amino acids. The sequence is cut down to CDR3 DNA, 45 bases in frame from base 1. The CDR1 and CDR2 encoded by the germline V gene (reference sequence) are MNHNY and SVGAGI. This clone was seen once. There is no known antigen for this receptor. Per-base qualities were not stored, and no clone one base away is much larger. The TCR was taken from a woman aged 25 to 39 with acute COVID-19. The sequenced sample consisted of PBMCs or T cells enriched from blood (not recorded which). The sequence is built from TRBV6-6 and TRBJ1-5; TRBD1 fits 9 bases in the junction. The sequenced DNA: TGTGCCAGCAGAACCGGACAGGGGACGACACAGCCCCAGCATTTT. The resulting protein is CASRTGQGTTQPQHF.